This TCR beta chain emerged from a study of OX40 agonist ivuxolimab in advanced cancers. CDR1 and CDR2 (germline): MDHEN, SYDVKM. V lost 3 bases and J 11 bases, leaving 25 bases between the germline ends. This CDR3 is 16 amino acids long. The method was immunoSEQ multiplex PCR; TCRdb's version includes in-frame clones alone and lacks a portion of them. The sample yields 73,000 or so clones, roughly 90% seen once. This clonotype originated in an adult with an advanced solid tumor such as melanoma, head and neck, liver or kidney cancer. The V and J genes are TRBV28 and TRBJ2-5, with D perhaps assigned TRBD1 or TRBD2 (5 bases each). The source was CD4+ or CD8+ T cells sorted from blood, collected in a trial of the OX40 agonist ivuxolimab. CDR3 in DNA: TGTGCCAGCAGTTTTTCCAGTCGAGGGGCCCCGGGGAAGCAGTACTTC. The encoded protein is CASSFSSRGAPGKQYF.